Each of the 3 T cell receptor beta chains below was sequenced from the same sample in a study of monozygotic twins with cystic fibrosis. The assay was immunoSEQ multiplex PCR, and TCRdb's table has in-frame clones only and misses some. The sample contains approximately 24,000 clones, approximately 96% of which appear only once. Sequencing was done on a sample of blood. These receptors were collected from a girl aged 2 to 10 with cystic fibrosis.

The chain couples TRBV30 to TRBJ2-7; D remains unclear. Looked up from germline, CDR1 is GTSNPN and CDR2 is SVGIG (reference sequence). Trimming stripped 2 bases from V and 3 bases from J, with 8 bases between. This CDR3 comprises 12 residues. The CDR3 sequence is CAWSSVGYEQYF. The DNA of the CDR3 is TGTGCCTGGAGTTCCGTGGGCTACGAGCAGTACTTC.

The rearrangement joins TRBV7-2 to TRBJ2-6, with D uncertain. The CDR3 contains 15 residues. V lost 1 base and J lost 4, with 8 bases in between. The germline CDR1 and CDR2 sequences are SGHTA and FQGNSA. The DNA for the CDR3 is TGTGCCAGCAGCTTAGTACACTCGGGGGCCAACGTCCTGACTTTC. This translates into CASSLVHSGANVLTF.

The chain joins TRBV30 to TRBJ1-2; 10 nucleotides match TRBD1. V was clipped by 1 base and J by 8 bases; unmatched bases: 4. The CDR3 is 13 amino acids. Germline V gives CDR1 GTSNPN, CDR2 SVGIG (reference sequence). CDR3 coding DNA: TGTGCCTGGAGTGGACAGGGGGCGAGCGGCTACACCTTC. Its protein product is CAWSGQGASGYTF.